This T cell receptor (beta chain) was sequenced during a study of beta chain features in type 1 diabetes. Losses at the gene ends were 5 bases for V and 3 bases for J; bases not matched to a gene: 4. The CDR3 totals 13 residues. Germline lookup yields CDR1 SGHTA and CDR2 FQGTGA. This clone was found a few times. Additional DNA sequences in this sample encode the identical CDR3. What was sequenced were expressed TCRB transcripts, since all of the isolated RNA had been reverse transcribed. TCRdb's copy holds only in-frame clones and misses some; the assay was immunoSEQ multiplex PCR. The sample consists of some 900,000 clones, roughly a sixth of them appearing once.

The sample was naive CD4+ T cells from blood. The chain carries TRBV7-3 and TRBJ2-7; TRBD1 matches at 7 bases. The TCR comes from a woman between 18 and 29 years old in good health. CDR3 nucleotides: TGTGCCAGCAGCCCGGGACAGAGCTACGAGCAGTACTTC. Its protein is CASSPGQSYEQYF.